This T cell receptor (beta chain) was identified in a study of T cell repertoires in cytomegalovirus infection. Looking at the study overall: Matching HLA type and CMV infection were both indicated by public TCR beta signatures. Study conclusions and caveats: Ex vivo, HLA-C-restricted CMV-specific TCR beta clonotypes prevailed over the rest of the response.

This clonotype was seen more than once but under ten times. Antigen unknown. TCRdb fed the reads into MiXCR, producing one record per CDR3 protein. Of about a million distinct CDR3 sequences in the sample, approximately 31% were seen once. V was cut by 2 bases and J by 2 bases, with 13 bases left in between. The germline V gene has CDR1 SEHNR and CDR2 FQNEAQ (reference sequence). The CDR3 is 16 amino acids. The chain carries TRBV7-9 and TRBJ2-1; D might be TRBD2 (5 bases). Sample: cultured CD8+ T cells from PBMCs, taken from culture after CMV antigen stimulation. The clonotype originates from a human donor in good health (CMV status not recorded). Some clones in this sample may be carry-over from other donors' samples. This CDR3 reads CASSLPKRKPYNEQFF. The CDR3 coding sequence is TGTGCCAGCAGCTTACCTAAGCGGAAACCCTACAATGAGCAGTTCTTC.